This TCR beta chain came from a study of post-analysis software for immune sequencing data. About the study: Disease courses included relapsing-remitting, secondary progressive and progressive-relapsing multiple sclerosis.

Concerning this clonotype: No antigen is known for it.

Study-wide results and limits: In multiple sclerosis, normalized Chao1 diversity was significantly below that of controls. Patients had higher frequencies than controls of about five TRBV segments, including TRBV5-6, TRBV5-1 and TRBV20-1.

Incorporated into the TCR beta cDNA libraries were unique molecular identifiers, which served to reduce PCR and sequencing biases. TCRdb called the PCR reads again in MiXCR, with one record for every CDR3 protein. The profile covers a few hundred thousand distinct CDR3 sequences, with 39% appearing a single time and less than 10% taken by the ten largest. Germline CDR1 is LGHNA and CDR2 is YSLEER. This CDR3 comprises 15 residues. V was trimmed by 0 bases and J by 10 bases, leaving 16 bases between them. The TCR originated in a girl aged 2-10 years with multiple sclerosis. This rearrangement joins TRBV4-3 to TRBJ1-5; D is ambiguous. The sequencing sample was made of blood. The CDR3 protein is CASSQDRSPAGPQHF. The DNA of the CDR3 is TGCGCCAGCAGCCAAGATAGAAGCCCAGCGGGACCCCAGCATTTT.